Described below is a single T cell receptor (beta chain) sequence and its context. The antigen is not known. This record belongs to a study of cytomegalovirus exposure and HLA in healthy donors. Study-level points and caveats: V segments that were indistinguishable, TRBV6-2 and TRBV6-3 among them, were omitted from analysis.

Germline-derived CDR1 and CDR2 are SGHRS and YFSETQ. Trimming shortened V by 0 bases and J by 6 bases, and 12 bases separated the two germline ends. The CDR3 sequence is 14 residues long. The PCR employed 60 Vbeta primers together with 13 Jbeta primers. Libraries were prepared by immunoSEQ multiplex PCR; TCRdb keeps only in-frame clonotypes and omits some of them. The top ten clones hold approximately 2.6% of a sample with 200,000 to 250,000 clones, just over 75% of them seen once. What was sequenced was PBMCs. The source is a woman aged 60-75 years in good health and CMV-seropositive. The genes are TRBV5-1 and TRBJ1-2; weak D call: TRBD1 (6 bases). The CDR3 loop is CASSLDRVDHGYTF. The CDR3 DNA is TGCGCCAGCAGCTTGGACAGGGTTGATCATGGCTACACCTTC.